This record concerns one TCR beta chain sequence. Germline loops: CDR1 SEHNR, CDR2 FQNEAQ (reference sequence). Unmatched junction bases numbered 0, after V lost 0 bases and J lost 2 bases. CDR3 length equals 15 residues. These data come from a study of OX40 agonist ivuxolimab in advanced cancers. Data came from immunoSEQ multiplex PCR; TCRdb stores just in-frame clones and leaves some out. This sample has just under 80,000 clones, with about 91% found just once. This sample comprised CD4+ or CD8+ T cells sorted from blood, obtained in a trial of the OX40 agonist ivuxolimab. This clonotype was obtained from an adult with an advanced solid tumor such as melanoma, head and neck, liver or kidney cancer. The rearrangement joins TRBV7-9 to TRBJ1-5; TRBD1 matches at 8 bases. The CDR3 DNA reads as TGTGCCAGCAGCTTAGCGGACAGGGGCAATCAGCCCCAGCATTTT. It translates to CASSLADRGNQPQHF.